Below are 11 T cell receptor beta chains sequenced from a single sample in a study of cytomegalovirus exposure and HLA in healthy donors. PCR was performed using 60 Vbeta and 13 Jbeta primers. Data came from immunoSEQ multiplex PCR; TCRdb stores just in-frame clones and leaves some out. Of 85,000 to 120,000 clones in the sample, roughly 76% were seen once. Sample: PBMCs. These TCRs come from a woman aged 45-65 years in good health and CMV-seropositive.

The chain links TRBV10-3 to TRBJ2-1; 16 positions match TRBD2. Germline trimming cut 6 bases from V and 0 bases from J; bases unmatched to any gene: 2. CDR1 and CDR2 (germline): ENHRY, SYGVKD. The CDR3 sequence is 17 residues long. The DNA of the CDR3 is TGTGCCATCAGGGGACTAGCGGGGGGGAGCTCCTACAATGAGCAGTTCTTC. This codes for CAIRGLAGGSSYNEQFF.

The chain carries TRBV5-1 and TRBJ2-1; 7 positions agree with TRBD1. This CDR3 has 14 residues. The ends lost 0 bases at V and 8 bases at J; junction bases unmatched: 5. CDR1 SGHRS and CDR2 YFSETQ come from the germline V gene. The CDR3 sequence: CASSLVVGGYEQFF. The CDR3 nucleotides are TGCGCCAGCAGCTTGGTAGTAGGGGGCTATGAGCAGTTCTTC.

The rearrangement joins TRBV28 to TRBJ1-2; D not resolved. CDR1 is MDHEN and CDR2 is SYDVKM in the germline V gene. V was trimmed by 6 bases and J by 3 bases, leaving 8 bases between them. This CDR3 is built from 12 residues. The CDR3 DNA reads TGTGCCAGCAGCCTCCAGGACTATGGCTACACCTTC. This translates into CASSLQDYGYTF.

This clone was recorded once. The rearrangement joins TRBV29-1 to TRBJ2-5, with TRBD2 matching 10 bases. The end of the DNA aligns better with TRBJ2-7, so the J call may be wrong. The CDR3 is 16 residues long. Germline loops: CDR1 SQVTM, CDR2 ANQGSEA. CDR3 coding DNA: TGCAGCGTTGAGCTAGCGGGGGCCTCCTTTTCCTACGAGCAGTACTTC. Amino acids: CSVELAGASFSYEQYF.

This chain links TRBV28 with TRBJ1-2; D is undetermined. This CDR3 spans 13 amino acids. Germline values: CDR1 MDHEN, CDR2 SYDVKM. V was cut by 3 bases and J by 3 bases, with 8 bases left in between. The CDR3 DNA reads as TGTGCCAGCAGTTTTGGCGCGGACTATGGCTACACCTTC. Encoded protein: CASSFGADYGYTF.

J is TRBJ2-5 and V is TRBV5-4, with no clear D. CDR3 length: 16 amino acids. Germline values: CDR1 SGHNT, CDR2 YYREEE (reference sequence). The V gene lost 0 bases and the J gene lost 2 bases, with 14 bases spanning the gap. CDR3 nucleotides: TGTGCCAGCAGCTTGGGTGTTGACTCATTACAAGAGACCCAGTACTTC. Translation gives CASSLGVDSLQETQYF.

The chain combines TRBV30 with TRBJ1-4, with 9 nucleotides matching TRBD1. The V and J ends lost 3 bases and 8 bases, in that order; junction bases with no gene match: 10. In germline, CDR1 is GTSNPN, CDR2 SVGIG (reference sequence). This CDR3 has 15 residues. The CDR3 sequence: CAWSLPTGGGEKLFF. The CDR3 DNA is TGTGCCTGGAGCCTACCGACAGGGGGGGGAGAAAAACTGTTTTTT. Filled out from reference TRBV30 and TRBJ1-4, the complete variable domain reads SQTIHQWPATLVQPVGSPLSLECTVEGTSNPNLYWYRQAAGRGLQLLFYSVGIGQISSEVPQNLSASRPQDRQFILSSKKLLLSDSGFYLCAWSLPTGGGEKLFFGSGTQLSVL.

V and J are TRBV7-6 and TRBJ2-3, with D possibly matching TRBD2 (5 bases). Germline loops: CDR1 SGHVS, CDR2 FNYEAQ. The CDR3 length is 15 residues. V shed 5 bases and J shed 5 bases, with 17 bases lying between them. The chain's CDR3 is CASSRRAAKGDTQYF. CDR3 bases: TGTGCCAGCAGCCGGCGGGCAGCCAAGGGAGATACGCAGTATTTT.

CDR3 residues: CASSIRTGASYEQYF. In DNA form, the CDR3 reads TGTGCCAGTAGTATTCGGACAGGGGCCTCCTACGAGCAGTACTTC. V and J are TRBV19 and TRBJ2-7; 9 nucleotides match TRBD1. This CDR3 region has 15 residues. V gave up 3 bases and J gave up 0 bases; unmatched junction bases: 3. CDR1 is LNHDA, CDR2 SQIVND, per germline (reference sequence).

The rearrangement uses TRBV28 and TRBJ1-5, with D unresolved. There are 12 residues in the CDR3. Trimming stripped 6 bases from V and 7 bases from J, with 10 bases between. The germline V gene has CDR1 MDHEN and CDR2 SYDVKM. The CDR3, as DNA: TGTGCCAGCAGCAGTCCCCCCCAGCCCCAGCATTTT. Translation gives CASSSPPQPQHF. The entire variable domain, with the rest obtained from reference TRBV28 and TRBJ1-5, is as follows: DVKVTQSSRYLVKRTGEKVFLECVQDMDHENMFWYRQDPGLGLRLIYFSYDVKMKEKGDIPEGYSVSREKKERFSLILESASTNQTSMYLCASSSPPQPQHFGDGTRLSIL.

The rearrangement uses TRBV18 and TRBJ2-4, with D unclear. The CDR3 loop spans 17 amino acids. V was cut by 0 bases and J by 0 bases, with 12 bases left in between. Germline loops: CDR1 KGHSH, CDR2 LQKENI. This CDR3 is CASSPPEGGVAKNIQYF. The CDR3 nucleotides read TGTGCCAGCTCACCACCCGAAGGTGGAGTAGCCAAAAACATTCAGTACTTC. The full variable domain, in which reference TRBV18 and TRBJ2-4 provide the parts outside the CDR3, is NAGVMQNPRHLVRRRGQEARLRCSPMKGHSHVYWYRQLPEEGLKFMVYLQKENIIDESGMPKERFSAEFPKEGPSILRIQQVVRGDSAAYFCASSPPEGGVAKNIQYFGAGTRLSVL.